This T cell receptor (beta chain) comes out of a study of OX40 agonist ivuxolimab in advanced cancers. Study summary: Dose-escalation patients suffered from hepatocellular carcinoma, melanoma, renal cell or head and neck cancer. Findings of the study overall: Researchers did not determine the expanded peripheral T cells' antigen specificity. CD8+ T cells were the subset that, on average, had more expanded clones than CD4+.

TCRdb keeps only in-frame clones here, not all; method: immunoSEQ multiplex PCR. There are about 50,000 clones in the sample; around nine tenths occur only once, and about 11% lies in the top ten. The germline V and J ends were trimmed by 6 bases and 0 bases, with 12 bases remaining between them. There are 16 residues in the CDR3. The germline V gene encodes CDR1 MNHEY and CDR2 SMNVEV (reference sequence). This clone showed up just once. Its target is unknown. This sequence joins TRBV27 and TRBJ2-6; D is undetermined. The sample was CD4+ or CD8+ T cells sorted from blood, taken in a trial of the OX40 agonist ivuxolimab. This sequence originates from an adult with an advanced solid tumor such as melanoma, head and neck, liver or kidney cancer. CDR3 nucleotide sequence: TGTGCCAGCAGGTTAACCGGGCACTCTGGGGCCAACGTCCTGACTTTC. Protein product: CASRLTGHSGANVLTF.